The clone carrying this T cell receptor beta chain has just a few counts. CDR1 and CDR2 (germline): GTSNPN, SVGIG (reference sequence). This CDR3 has 14 amino acids. Between the trimmed V and J ends, which lost 4 bases and 3 bases, there was a span of 16 bases. Researchers amplified the TCR beta CDR3 regions from RNA transcripts. When the TCR CDR3 underwent first-round RT-PCR, the HTBI primer set was used. Via MiXCR, TCRdb re-called the multiplex PCR reads, giving one row per CDR3 protein. The table includes hundreds of thousands of distinct CDR3 sequences, under 20% detected once. This sample stems from a study of T cells in Graves' hyperthyroidism and ophthalmopathy.

Sequenced input: blood. The chain employs TRBV30 and TRBJ2-7; D unclear. The clonotype was recovered from a woman in her thirties with Graves' hyperthyroidism. The CDR3 here is CAWTRRNTYYEQYF. The DNA of the CDR3 is TGTGCCTGGACCCGCAGGAATACCTACTACGAGCAGTACTTC.